The 7 T cell receptor beta chains given below trace back to one sample, sequenced in a study of chemoradiotherapy in HPV16-positive cancers (dated by TCRdb to between 2022 and 2023). The library was built by means of the immunoSEQ multiplex PCR assay. Drawn from immuneACCESS, this table holds only the in-frame rearrangements with V and J called that TCRdb kept. Clones are partly lost; checked studies trace under half to an unresolved V gene and leave the rest unexplained. The sample table contains approximately 3,500 clones; only one count was recorded for 70% to 90% of them. The top ten constitute approximately 5% of the sample. The specimen comprised tumor tissue, sampled from a patient who underwent chemoradiotherapy. These TCRs come from a human donor with HPV-associated anogenital cancer.

The chain combines TRBV6-5 with TRBJ2-7, with TRBD2 identical over 10 bases. Trimming at V came to 4 bases and at J to 2 bases, leaving 5 bases not matched to a gene. Looked up from germline, CDR1 is MNHEY and CDR2 is SVGAGI. The CDR3 extends over 15 amino acids. The CDR3 DNA reads as TGTGCCAGCAGTTCTGGACTAGCGGCCACCTACGAGCAGTACTTC. This translates into CASSSGLAATYEQYF.

The rearrangement uses TRBV7-9 and TRBJ2-1, with D unclear. This CDR3 spans 17 amino acids. Looked up from germline, CDR1 is SEHNR and CDR2 is FQNEAQ (reference sequence). Trimming left V 1 base short and J 3 bases short, with 16 bases between. This CDR3 is CASSLGRTAMGYNEQFF. The CDR3 nucleotides read TGTGCCAGCAGCTTAGGGCGTACGGCTATGGGCTACAATGAGCAGTTCTTC.

The chain uses TRBV29-1 and TRBJ2-5, with TRBD1 as a possible D gene (6 bases). The CDR3 runs to 12 residues. V was clipped by 6 bases and J by 2 bases, with 10 bases between them. Germline-derived CDR1 and CDR2 are SQVTM and ANQGSEA. The CDR3 nucleotides are TGCAGCGTACGGACAGATCAAGAGACCCAGTACTTC. Amino acid sequence: CSVRTDQETQYF.

The rearrangement joins TRBV4-2 to TRBJ1-5, with D unclear. V was pared by 0 bases and J by 4 bases, with 10 bases between. Germline V lookup: CDR1 LGHNA, CDR2 YNFKEQ. CDR3 length: 15 residues. The CDR3 region has the DNA TGTGCCAGCAGCCAAGACCCAAGCCCTAATCAGCCCCAGCATTTT. Translating it yields CASSQDPSPNQPQHF.

The chain uses TRBV16 and TRBJ1-5, with D maybe TRBD1 (5 bases). CDR1 is KGHSY and CDR2 is FQNENV in the germline V gene. The CDR3 consists of 18 residues. V was shortened by 1 base and J by 0 bases, with 16 bases between the two germline ends. This CDR3 is CASSQLGPGDYSNQPQHF. CDR3 DNA: TGTGCCAGCAGCCAATTAGGTCCTGGGGACTATAGCAATCAGCCCCAGCATTTT. Full variable domain (rest looked up from reference TRBV16 and TRBJ1-5): GEEVAQTPKHLVRGEGQKAKLYCAPIKGHSYVFWYQQVLKNEFKFLISFQNENVFDETGMPKERFSAKCLPNSPCSLEIQATKLEDSAVYFCASSQLGPGDYSNQPQHFGDGTRLSIL.

The chain uses TRBV6-5 and TRBJ2-1; 7 bases agree with TRBD2. The germline V gene has CDR1 MNHEY and CDR2 SVGAGI. The CDR3 spans 16 residues. Trimming removed 4 bases from V and 7 bases from J; junction bases left unmatched: 13. In DNA, the CDR3 is TGTGCCAGCAGTTCTGGCCTCTTATCCGGGAGGAATGAGCAGTTCTTC. Protein sequence: CASSSGLLSGRNEQFF.

The chain links TRBV7-2 to TRBJ2-1, with 9 bases fitting TRBD1. The CDR3 is made up of 17 amino acids. V gave up 2 bases and J gave up 9 bases; unmatched junction bases: 14. Germline CDR1 SGHTA, CDR2 FQGNSA. The CDR3 sequence is CASSLQWGRQGGGEQFF. In DNA form, the CDR3 reads TGTGCCAGCAGCTTACAATGGGGCCGACAGGGGGGGGGTGAGCAGTTCTTC.